This T cell receptor (beta chain) was observed in a study of identical twins. In TCRdb, the 5' RACE reads were re-called with MiXCR into one record per CDR3 protein. There are about 920,000 distinct CDR3 sequences in the sample; roughly an eighth occur only once, and under 2% lies in the top ten. A further study also used this sample, focusing on yellow fever vaccine responses in identical twins.

The receptor was isolated from a woman aged 18 to 35 in good health. The sequencing sample was made of PBMCs.

The DNA for the CDR3 is TGTGCCAGCAGTTACGGTCCTCTGGGAGAGACCCAGTACTTC. Amino acids: CASSYGPLGETQYF. The chain combines TRBV6-5 with TRBJ2-5; unclear D gene. Deletions cut 2 bases from V and 4 bases from J, with 11 bases between. This CDR3 has 14 residues. The germline gives CDR1 MNHEY, CDR2 SVGAGI.